A single sample gave rise to the 3 T cell receptor beta chains below, sequenced in a study of tumor and adjacent non-tumor tissue in lung cancer. Three rounds of nested PCR, following a modified ARM-PCR protocol, produced the TCRbeta library. MiXCR, applied by TCRdb to the multiplex PCR reads, yields one record per CDR3 protein. The repertoire includes under 100,000 distinct CDR3 sequences, about 61% of them detected once, and more than 14% sits in the top ten. The template was RNA from unsorted bulk tissue. Sequenced material: lung tumor tissue. These receptors all stem from a man aged 65-85 years with non-small cell lung cancer.

In regard to this clonotype: At one end the junction does not follow the germline gene, possibly because of a read error. The chain combines TRBV28 with TRBJ1-5; perhaps TRBD1 as D (5 bases). This CDR3 is 15 amino acids long. The germline V gene encodes CDR1 MDHEN and CDR2 SYDVKM. The CDR3 loop is CASSFRVQGDQPRHF. The CDR3 coding sequence is TGTGCCAGCAGTTTCAGGGTTCAAGGGGATCAGCCCCGGCATTTT.

V usage is TRBV11-2 and J usage is TRBJ1-1, with D possibly TRBD1 on 5 matching bases. V gave up 5 bases and J gave up 3 bases, with 13 bases separating them. The V gene's germline CDR1 is SGHAT and CDR2 FQNNGV. The CDR3 is 14 amino acids. The chain's CDR3 is CASSRKTGDTEAFF. The CDR3, as DNA: TGTGCCAGCAGCAGAAAGACGGGGGACACTGAAGCTTTCTTT.

A note on this clonotype: One end of the junction varies from germline; a read error may be responsible. The chain couples TRBV29-1 to TRBJ2-1; either TRBD1 or TRBD2 may supply D (5 bases each). This CDR3 region has 12 residues. Germline V gives CDR1 SQVTM, CDR2 ANQGSEA. CDR3 bases: TGCAGCGTTGATGGGACGGTGGACGAGCAGCTCTTC. Translated, it gives CSVDGTVDEQLF.